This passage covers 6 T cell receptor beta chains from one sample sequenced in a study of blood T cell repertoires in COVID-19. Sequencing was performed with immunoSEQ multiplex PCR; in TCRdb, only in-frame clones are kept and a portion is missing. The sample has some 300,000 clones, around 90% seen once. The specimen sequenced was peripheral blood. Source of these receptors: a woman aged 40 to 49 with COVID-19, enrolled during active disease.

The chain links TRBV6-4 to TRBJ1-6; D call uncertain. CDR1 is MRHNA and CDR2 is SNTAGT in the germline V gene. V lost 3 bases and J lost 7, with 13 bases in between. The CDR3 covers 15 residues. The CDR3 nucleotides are TGTGCCAGCAGTGAAAGGCCCCGAGGGAATTCACCCCTCCACTTT. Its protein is CASSERPRGNSPLHF.

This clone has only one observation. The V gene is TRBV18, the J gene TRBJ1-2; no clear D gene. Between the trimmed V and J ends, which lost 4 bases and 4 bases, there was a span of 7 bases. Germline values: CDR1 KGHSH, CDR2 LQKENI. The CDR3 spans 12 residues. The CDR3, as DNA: TGTGCCAGCTCACAGGGAGGCTATGGCTACACCTTC. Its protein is CASSQGGYGYTF.

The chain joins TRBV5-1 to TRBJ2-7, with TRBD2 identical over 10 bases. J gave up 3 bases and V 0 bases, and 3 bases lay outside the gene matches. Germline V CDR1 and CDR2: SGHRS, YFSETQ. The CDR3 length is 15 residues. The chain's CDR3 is CASSLASGSFYEQYF. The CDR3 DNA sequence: TGCGCCAGCAGCTTGGCTAGCGGGAGTTTCTACGAGCAGTACTTC.

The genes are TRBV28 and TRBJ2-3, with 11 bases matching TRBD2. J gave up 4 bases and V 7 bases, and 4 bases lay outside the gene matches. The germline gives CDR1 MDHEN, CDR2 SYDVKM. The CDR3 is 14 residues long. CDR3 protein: CASKNSGGADTQYF. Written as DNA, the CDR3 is TGTGCCAGCAAAAATAGCGGGGGGGCAGATACGCAGTATTTT.

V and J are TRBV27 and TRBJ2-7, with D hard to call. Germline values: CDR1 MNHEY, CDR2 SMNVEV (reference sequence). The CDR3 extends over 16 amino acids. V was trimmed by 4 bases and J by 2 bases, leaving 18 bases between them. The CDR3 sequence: CASSSIQEFPTYEQYF. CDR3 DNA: TGTGCCAGCAGTTCGATTCAGGAATTCCCGACCTACGAGCAGTACTTC.

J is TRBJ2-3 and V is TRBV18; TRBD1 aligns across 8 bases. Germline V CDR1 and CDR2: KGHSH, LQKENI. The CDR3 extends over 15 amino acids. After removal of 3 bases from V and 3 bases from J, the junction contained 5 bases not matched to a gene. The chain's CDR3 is CASSPRTGLTDTQYF. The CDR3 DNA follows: TGTGCCAGCTCACCCAGGACAGGGCTAACAGATACGCAGTATTTT.